Below, one T cell receptor beta chain is given with its context. The target of this receptor is not known. Base qualities are missing; no much larger clone stands one base away. This entry is derived from a study of technical replicates of blood from several donors (TCRdb year 2017). V is pared back by 0 bases and J by 10 bases, with 14 bases lying between the germline termini. CDR1 and CDR2 are drawn from the germline V gene: SGHDT, YYEEEE. CDR3 length: 14 amino acids, cysteine to phenylalanine. The only DNA kept is the CDR3, 42 bases in frame from the first base. To prepare the library, the immunoSEQ multiplex PCR assay was applied. Here the immuneACCESS table is served through TCRdb, limited to in-frame sequences with V and J called. Missing clones are a known gap in these copies; in checked studies unresolved V genes cover under half, and the rest lacks a known reason. This sample holds 70,000 to 85,000 clones; about 90% were observed only once. About 0.27% of the sample comes from the top ten.

Sequencing input: T cells isolated from PBMCs. The origin of this receptor is a human donor in good health. The rearrangement joined TRBV5-6 to TRBJ1-5; the D region possibly corresponds to TRBD1 (5 bases align). At the DNA level, the sequence is TGTGCCAGCAGCTTGGTGGGGGGATTGGGACCCCAGCATTTT. Its translation reads: CASSLVGGLGPQHF.